This T cell receptor (beta chain) is from a study of graft-versus-host responses after intestinal transplantation. Study as a whole: Induction with anti-thymocyte globulin, then tacrolimus and steroids for around three years, was given to all recipients. Study outcomes and limitations: Early post-transplant falls in HvG clones accompanied the peak levels of circulating GvH clones. Patients who carried graft-donor T cell macrochimerism also had high graft-versus-host to host-versus-graft clonal ratios in their allografts.

Plated together were around 200,000 CFSE-labeled responder cells and around 200,000 irradiated, violet-dye-labeled stimulator cells. Post-reaction, proliferating CD3+CD4+ and CD3+CD8+ responders (CFSE-low) were sorted. Profiling relied on immunoSEQ multiplex PCR, and the TCRdb table lists in-frame clones only, not all of them. The sample includes about 14,000 clones, about 35% seen only once; the top ten take less than 2.5%. There are a few counts of this clone. This CDR3 contains 14 residues. V lost 2 bases and J lost 1; bases outside the gene matches: 1. Germline CDR1 and CDR2: GTSNPN and SVGIG (reference sequence).

The J gene is TRBJ2-3, the V gene TRBV30; 9 bases are a match to TRBD2. Source: alloreactive CD8+ T cells from a mixed lymphocyte reaction culture, taken before intestinal transplant. The subset was: CFSE-low proliferating T cells sorted from approximately 6-day pre-transplant mixed lymphocyte reaction (GvH or HvG direction). The TCR originated in a human patient who received an intestinal transplant. The CDR3 region has the DNA TGTGCCTGGAGTCCTAGCGGGGGCACAGATACGCAGTATTTT. Its protein is CAWSPSGGTDTQYF.